This T cell receptor (beta chain) was found in a study of blood T cell repertoires in COVID-19 (dated by TCRdb to the early 2020s). Turning to the overall study: Samples covering the acute and convalescent phases of COVID-19 were provided by collaborators in the United States, Italy and Spain. Subjects who had been exposed to COVID-19, were actively infected with it, or had recovered from it provided the deeply sampled blood TCRbeta repertoires that made up the dataset. Where available, HLA class I and class II types were obtained from metadata supplied by the sample provider rather than from assay-based typing. The samples were drawn from two sources: the first 160 participants of the ongoing ImmuneRACE study, and fewer than 1,500 subjects contributed by 6 global collaborators. The sample metadata nearly always contained a de-identified subject ID, COVID-19 status, age in years and sex. The repertoires were released in a freely available public database intended as a resource for research on the immune response to SARS-CoV-2. The prospective study material was composed of cDNA or gDNA derived from T cells, B-cell-depleted T cells, or PBMCs.

From a lookup of the germline V gene, CDR1 and CDR2 are SNHLY and FYNNEI. At the junction V is shortened by 1 base and J by 2 bases; bases outside the gene matches: 1. The cysteine opens and the phenylalanine closes a CDR3 of 14 amino acids. Only the CDR3 portion is preserved as DNA: 42 bases, with reading frame beginning at the first base. TCRbeta CDR3 regions were amplified from genomic DNA by means of the immunoSEQ Assay, a bias-controlled multiplex PCR. The source study handled its data this way. Nucleated cell counts per sample were estimated from amplification of reference gene primers within the assay. Sequence reads were collapsed and filtered to measure the absolute abundance of every unique TCRbeta CDR3 rearrangement. For each sample, productive Simpson clonality was calculated as the square root of Simpson's diversity index over productive rearrangements. TCRdb's version of the immuneACCESS table is confined to in-frame rearrangements and falls short of the full clone set. An unresolved V gene accounts for under half of the shortfall where checked; the remainder is of unknown origin. V, J and clone size are taken as reported in that table, and D and trimming were inferred from the DNA itself. Counted in this sample were some 150,000 clones; roughly 86% of them appeared once. The ten largest clones take up about 5.6% of the sample.

This clone has a single count. The clone's antigen remains unknown. Base qualities are not provided; no much larger clone lies one nucleotide away. Whole blood was collected in K2EDTA tubes by collaborating institutions according to the institutions' own protocols. For TCRbeta analysis, collaborator samples were shipped as frozen whole blood, as isolated PBMCs, or as DNA extracted from either sample type. Results the study describes overall, beyond this receptor: The amount of clinical and demographic metadata varied by source and participant and was provided uncurated.

In this chain, TRBV2 is recombined with TRBJ1-2, with 7 bases in between that match TRBD1. Material: peripheral blood. The source is a human donor in a cohort sampled during active COVID-19. For the CDR3, the sequence is CASSEGGQNYGYTF. The DNA reads TGTGCCAGCAGTGAAGGGGGACAGAACTATGGCTACACCTTC.